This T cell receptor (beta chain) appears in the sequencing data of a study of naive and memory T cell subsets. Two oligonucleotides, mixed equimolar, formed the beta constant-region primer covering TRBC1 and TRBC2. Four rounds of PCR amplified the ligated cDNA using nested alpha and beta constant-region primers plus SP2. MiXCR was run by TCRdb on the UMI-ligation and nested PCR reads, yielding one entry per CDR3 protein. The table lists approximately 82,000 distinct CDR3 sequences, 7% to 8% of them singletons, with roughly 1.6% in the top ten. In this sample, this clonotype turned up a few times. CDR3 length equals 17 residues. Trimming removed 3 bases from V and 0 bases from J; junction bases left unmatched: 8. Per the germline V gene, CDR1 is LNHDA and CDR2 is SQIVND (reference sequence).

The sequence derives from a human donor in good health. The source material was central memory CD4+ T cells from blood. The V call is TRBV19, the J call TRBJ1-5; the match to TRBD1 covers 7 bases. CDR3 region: CASSIGGQVRSNQPQHF. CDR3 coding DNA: TGTGCCAGTAGTATCGGAGGACAGGTCCGTAGCAATCAGCCCCAGCATTTT. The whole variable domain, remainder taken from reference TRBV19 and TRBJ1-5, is DGGITQSPKYLFRKEGQNVTLSCEQNLNHDAMYWYRQDPGQGLRLIYYSQIVNDFQKGDIAEGYSVSREKKESFPLTVTSAQKNPTAFYLCASSIGGQVRSNQPQHFGDGTRLSIL.